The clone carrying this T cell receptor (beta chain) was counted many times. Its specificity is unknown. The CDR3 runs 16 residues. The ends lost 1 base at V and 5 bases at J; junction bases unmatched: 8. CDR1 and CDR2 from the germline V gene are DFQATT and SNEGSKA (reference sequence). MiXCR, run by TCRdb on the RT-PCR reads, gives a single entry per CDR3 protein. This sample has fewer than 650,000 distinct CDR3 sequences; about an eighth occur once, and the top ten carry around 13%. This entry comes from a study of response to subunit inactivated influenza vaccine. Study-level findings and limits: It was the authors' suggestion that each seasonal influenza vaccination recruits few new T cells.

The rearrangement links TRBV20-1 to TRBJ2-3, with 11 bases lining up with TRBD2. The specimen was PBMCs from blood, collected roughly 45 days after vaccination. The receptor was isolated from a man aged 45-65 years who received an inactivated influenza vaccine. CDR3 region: CSARVALAGALDTQYF. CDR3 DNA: TGCAGTGCTAGAGTAGCACTAGCGGGAGCCCTAGATACGCAGTATTTT.